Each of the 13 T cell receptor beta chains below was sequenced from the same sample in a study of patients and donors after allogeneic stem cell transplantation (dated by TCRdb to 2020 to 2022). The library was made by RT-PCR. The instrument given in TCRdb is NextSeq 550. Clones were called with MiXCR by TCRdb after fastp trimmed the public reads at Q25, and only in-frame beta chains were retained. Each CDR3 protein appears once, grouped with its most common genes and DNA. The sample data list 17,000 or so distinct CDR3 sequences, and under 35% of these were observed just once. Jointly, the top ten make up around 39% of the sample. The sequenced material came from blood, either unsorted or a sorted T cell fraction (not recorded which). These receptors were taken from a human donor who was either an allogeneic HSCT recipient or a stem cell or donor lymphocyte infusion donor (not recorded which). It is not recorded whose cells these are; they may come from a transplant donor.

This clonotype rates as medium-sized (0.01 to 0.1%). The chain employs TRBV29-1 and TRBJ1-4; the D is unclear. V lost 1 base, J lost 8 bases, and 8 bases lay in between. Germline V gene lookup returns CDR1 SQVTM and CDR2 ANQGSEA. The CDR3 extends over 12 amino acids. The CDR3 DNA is TGCAGCGTTGAAGGGAGTTACGAAAAACTGTTTTTT. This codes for CSVEGSYEKLFF.

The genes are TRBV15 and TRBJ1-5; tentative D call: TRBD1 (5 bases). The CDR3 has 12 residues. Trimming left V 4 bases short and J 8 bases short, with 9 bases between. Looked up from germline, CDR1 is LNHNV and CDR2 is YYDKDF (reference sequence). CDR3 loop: CATSKIGEPQHF. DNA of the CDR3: TGTGCCACCAGCAAAATAGGGGAGCCCCAGCATTTT.

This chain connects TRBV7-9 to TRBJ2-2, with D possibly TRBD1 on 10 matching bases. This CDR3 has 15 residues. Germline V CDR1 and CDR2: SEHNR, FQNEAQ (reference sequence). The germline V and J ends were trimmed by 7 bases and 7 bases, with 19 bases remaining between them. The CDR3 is CASNPSGDRGGELFF. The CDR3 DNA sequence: TGTGCCAGCAACCCTAGCGGGGACAGGGGCGGGGAGCTGTTTTTT.

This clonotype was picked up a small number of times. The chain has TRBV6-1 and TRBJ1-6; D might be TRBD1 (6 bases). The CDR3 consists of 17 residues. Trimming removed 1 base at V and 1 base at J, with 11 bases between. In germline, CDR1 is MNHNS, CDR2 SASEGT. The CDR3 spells CASSEVGGWSYNSPLHF. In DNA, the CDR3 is TGTGCCAGCAGTGAAGTGGGGGGCTGGTCCTATAATTCACCCCTCCACTTT.

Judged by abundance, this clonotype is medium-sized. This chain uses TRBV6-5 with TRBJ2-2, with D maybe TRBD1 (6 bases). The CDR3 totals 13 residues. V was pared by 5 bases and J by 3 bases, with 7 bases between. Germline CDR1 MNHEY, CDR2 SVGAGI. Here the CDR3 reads CASSTGYTGELFF. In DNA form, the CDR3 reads TGTGCCAGCAGTACAGGGTACACCGGGGAGCTGTTTTTT.

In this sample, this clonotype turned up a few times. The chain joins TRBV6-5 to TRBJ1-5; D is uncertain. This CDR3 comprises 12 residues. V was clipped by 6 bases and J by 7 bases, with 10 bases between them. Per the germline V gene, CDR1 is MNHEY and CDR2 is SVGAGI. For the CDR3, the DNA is TGTGCCAGCAGCCCAGGAGGACAGCCCCAGCATTTT. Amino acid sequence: CASSPGGQPQHF.

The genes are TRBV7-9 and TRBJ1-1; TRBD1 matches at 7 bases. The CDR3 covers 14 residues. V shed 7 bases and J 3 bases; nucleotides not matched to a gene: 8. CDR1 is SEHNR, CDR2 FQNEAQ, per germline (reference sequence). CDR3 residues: CASILTGLDTEAFF. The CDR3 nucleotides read TGTGCCAGCATCCTGACAGGGTTGGACACTGAAGCTTTCTTT.

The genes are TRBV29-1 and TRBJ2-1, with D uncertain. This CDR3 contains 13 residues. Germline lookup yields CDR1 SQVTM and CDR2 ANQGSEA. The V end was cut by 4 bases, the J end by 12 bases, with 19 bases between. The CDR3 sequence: CSVVGGDDILQFF. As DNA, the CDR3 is TGCAGCGTTGTTGGTGGCGACGACATCTTGCAGTTCTTC.

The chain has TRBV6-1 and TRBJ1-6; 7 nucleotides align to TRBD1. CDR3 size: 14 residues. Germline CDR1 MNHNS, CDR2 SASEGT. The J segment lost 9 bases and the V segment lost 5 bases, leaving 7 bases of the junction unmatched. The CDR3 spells CASSSGTAFSPLHF. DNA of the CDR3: TGTGCCAGCAGTTCCGGGACAGCTTTTTCACCCCTCCACTTT.

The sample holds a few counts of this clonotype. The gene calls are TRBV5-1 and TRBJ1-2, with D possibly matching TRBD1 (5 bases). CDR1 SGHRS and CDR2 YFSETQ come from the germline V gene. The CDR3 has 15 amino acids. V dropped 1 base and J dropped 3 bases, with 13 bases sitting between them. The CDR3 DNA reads TGCGCCAGCAGCTTGAGTGGCAGGGTGGACTATGGCTACACCTTC. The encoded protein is CASSLSGRVDYGYTF.

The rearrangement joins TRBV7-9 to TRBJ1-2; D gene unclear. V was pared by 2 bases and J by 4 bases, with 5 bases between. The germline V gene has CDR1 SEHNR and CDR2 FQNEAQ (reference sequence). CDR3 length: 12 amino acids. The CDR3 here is CASSLIAYGYTF. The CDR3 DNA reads TGTGCCAGCAGCTTAATTGCCTATGGCTACACCTTC. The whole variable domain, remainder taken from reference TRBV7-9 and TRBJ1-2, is DTGVSQNPRHKITKRGQNVTFRCDPISEHNRLYWYRQTLGQGPEFLTYFQNEAQLEKSRLLSDRFSAERPKGSFSTLEIQRTEQGDSAMYLCASSLIAYGYTFGSGTRLTVV.

CDR3 protein: CASSSGQVINQPQHF. The CDR3 coding sequence is TGTGCCAGCAGTTCAGGACAGGTGATCAATCAGCCCCAGCATTTT. The chain uses TRBV28 and TRBJ1-5; 7 bases fit TRBD1. Germline CDR1 MDHEN, CDR2 SYDVKM. The CDR3 runs 15 residues. Trimming at V came to 4 bases and at J to 3 bases, leaving 6 bases not matched to a gene.

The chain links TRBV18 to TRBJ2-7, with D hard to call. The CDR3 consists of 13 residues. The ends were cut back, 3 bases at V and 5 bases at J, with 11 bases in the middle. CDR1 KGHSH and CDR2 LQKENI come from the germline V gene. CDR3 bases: TGTGCCAGCTCACCCCCTTCGAGCCACGAGCAGTACTTC. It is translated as CASSPPSSHEQYF.